These 8 T cell receptor beta chains came from one sample sequenced in a study of cytomegalovirus exposure and HLA in healthy donors. PCR employed 60 Vbeta and 13 Jbeta primers. Clones were read by immunoSEQ multiplex PCR, and TCRdb kept only the in-frame ones, dropping some. Seen here are more than 150,000 clones, 75% to 90% observed once, and the top ten hold around 1.4%. The sample taken for sequencing was PBMCs. Receptors were obtained from a girl aged 10 to 17 in good health and CMV-seropositive.

The chain has TRBV29-1 and TRBJ2-1; 8 bases match TRBD2. CDR3 length: 14 residues. The ends lost 3 bases at V and 4 bases at J; junction bases unmatched: 5. CDR1 SQVTM and CDR2 ANQGSEA come from the germline V gene. CDR3: CSVDGLAVYNEQFF. Written as DNA, the CDR3 is TGCAGCGTTGATGGACTAGCAGTATACAATGAGCAGTTCTTC.

This chain joins TRBV7-9 and TRBJ1-1, with D possibly TRBD1 on 5 matching bases. The germline V and J ends were trimmed by 3 bases and 7 bases, with 27 bases remaining between them. Per germline, CDR1 SEHNR and CDR2 FQNEAQ (reference sequence). This CDR3 has 18 amino acids. CDR3 nucleotide sequence: TGTGCCAGCAGCTTCCGCCCCGGACACCGGCCGGGGGTGGATGAAGCTTTCTTT. Translated: CASSFRPGHRPGVDEAFF.

This chain uses TRBV18 with TRBJ1-1, with 8 bases aligning to TRBD1. Germline trimming cut 3 bases from V and 6 bases from J; bases unmatched to any gene: 3. Per the germline V gene, CDR1 is KGHSH and CDR2 is LQKENI. CDR3 length equals 13 residues. DNA for the CDR3: TGTGCCAGCTCACCCGGGACAGGCCCTGAAGCTTTCTTT. As protein: CASSPGTGPEAFF.

The chain employs TRBV7-9 and TRBJ2-3; D unclear. V was cut by 7 bases and J by 0 bases, with 8 bases left in between. Germline V CDR1 and CDR2: SEHNR, FQNEAQ (reference sequence). The CDR3 totals 13 residues. This CDR3 reads CASTPSSTDTQYF. CDR3 DNA: TGTGCCAGCACCCCTTCTAGCACAGATACGCAGTATTTT. Using reference TRBV7-9 and TRBJ2-3 for the parts outside the CDR3, the full variable domain is DTGVSQNPRHKITKRGQNVTFRCDPISEHNRLYWYRQTLGQGPEFLTYFQNEAQLEKSRLLSDRFSAERPKGSFSTLEIQRTEQGDSAMYLCASTPSSTDTQYFGPGTRLTVL.

The CDR3 sequence is CASKDGLAGTDTQYF. For the CDR3, the DNA is TGTGCCAGCAAGGACGGACTAGCGGGGACAGATACGCAGTATTTT. The chain couples TRBV25-1 to TRBJ2-3; 12 bases agree with TRBD2. J lost 3 bases, V lost 7 bases, and 5 bases had no gene match. The CDR3 totals 15 residues. Germline CDR1 and CDR2: MGHDK and SYGVNS.

The V call is TRBV6-5, the J call TRBJ2-3; D uncertain. CDR3 size: 16 residues. Germline V lookup: CDR1 MNHEY, CDR2 SVGAGI. Trimming took 0 bases from V and 4 from J, leaving 14 bases between them. CDR3 DNA: TGTGCCAGCAGTTACTCGATTATGGCGGCGGCAGATACGCAGTATTTT. Its translation is CASSYSIMAAADTQYF.

This clone was found a few times. The V gene is TRBV2, the J gene TRBJ1-5; tentatively, D is TRBD1 (6 bases). The CDR3 has 14 residues. CDR1 is SNHLY and CDR2 is FYNNEI in the germline V gene. Trimming took 5 bases from V and 1 from J, leaving 9 bases between them. The CDR3 bases are TGTGCCAGCAGTTCAGGGGAGAGCAATCAGCCCCAGCATTTT. Residues: CASSSGESNQPQHF.

The chain employs TRBV29-1 and TRBJ1-2; D is possibly TRBD1 (5 bases). Trimming stripped 6 bases from V and 2 bases from J, with 10 bases between. Per the germline V gene, CDR1 is SQVTM and CDR2 is ANQGSEA. The CDR3 length is 12 residues. The CDR3 nucleotides are TGCAGCGTCGAACAGGCAAACTATGGCTACACCTTC. It codes for CSVEQANYGYTF.